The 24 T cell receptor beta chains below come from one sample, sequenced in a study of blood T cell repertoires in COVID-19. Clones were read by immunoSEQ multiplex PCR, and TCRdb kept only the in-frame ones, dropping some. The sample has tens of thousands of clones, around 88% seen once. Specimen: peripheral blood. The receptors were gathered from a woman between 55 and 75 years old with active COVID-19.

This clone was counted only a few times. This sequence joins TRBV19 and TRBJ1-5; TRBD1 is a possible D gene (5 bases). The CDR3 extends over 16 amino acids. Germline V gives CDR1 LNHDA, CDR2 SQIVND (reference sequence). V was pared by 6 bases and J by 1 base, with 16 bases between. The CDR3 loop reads CASRSDRRGSNQPQHF. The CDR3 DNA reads TGTGCCAGTAGGAGTGACCGGAGGGGCAGCAATCAGCCCCAGCATTTT.

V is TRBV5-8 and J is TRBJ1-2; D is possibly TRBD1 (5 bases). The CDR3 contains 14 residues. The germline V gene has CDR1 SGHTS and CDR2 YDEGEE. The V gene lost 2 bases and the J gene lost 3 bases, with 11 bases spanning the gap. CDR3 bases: TGTGCCAGCAGCTTACACGACAGATACTATGGCTACACCTTC. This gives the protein CASSLHDRYYGYTF. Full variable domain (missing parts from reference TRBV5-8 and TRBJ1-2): EAGVTQSPTHLIKTRGQQATLRCSPISGHTSVYWYQQALGLGLQFLLWYDEGEERNRGNFPPRFSGRQFPNYSSELNVNALELEDSALYLCASSLHDRYYGYTFGSGTRLTVV.

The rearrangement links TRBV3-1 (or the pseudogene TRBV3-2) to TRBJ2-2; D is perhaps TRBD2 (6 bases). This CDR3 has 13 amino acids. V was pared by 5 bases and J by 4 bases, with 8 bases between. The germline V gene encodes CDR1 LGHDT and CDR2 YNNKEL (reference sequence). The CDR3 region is CASSWRGTGELFF. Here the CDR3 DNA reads TGTGCCAGCAGCTGGCGGGGCACCGGGGAGCTGTTTTTT.

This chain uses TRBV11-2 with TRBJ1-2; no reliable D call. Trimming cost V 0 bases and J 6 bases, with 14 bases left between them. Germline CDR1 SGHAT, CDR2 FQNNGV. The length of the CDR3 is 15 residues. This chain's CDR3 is CASSLDSPAGNGYTF. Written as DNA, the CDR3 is TGTGCCAGCAGCTTAGATAGCCCAGCGGGCAATGGCTACACCTTC.

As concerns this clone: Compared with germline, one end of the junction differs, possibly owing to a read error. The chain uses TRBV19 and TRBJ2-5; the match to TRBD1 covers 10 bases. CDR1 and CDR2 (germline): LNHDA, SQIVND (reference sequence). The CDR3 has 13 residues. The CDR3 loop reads CASSKGQGQSQYF. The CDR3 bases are TGTGCCAGCAGTAAGGGACAGGGGCAATCCCAGTACTTC.

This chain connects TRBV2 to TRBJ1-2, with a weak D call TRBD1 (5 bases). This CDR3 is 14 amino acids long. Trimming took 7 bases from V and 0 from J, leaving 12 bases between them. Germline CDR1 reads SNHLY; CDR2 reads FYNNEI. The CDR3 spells CASTETTANYGYTF. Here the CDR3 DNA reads TGTGCCAGCACGGAAACGACAGCTAACTATGGCTACACCTTC.

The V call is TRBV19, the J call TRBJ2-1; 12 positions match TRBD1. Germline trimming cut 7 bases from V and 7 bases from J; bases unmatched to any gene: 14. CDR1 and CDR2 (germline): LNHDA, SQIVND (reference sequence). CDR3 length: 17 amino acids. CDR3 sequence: CASTSNLGTGGRNEQFF. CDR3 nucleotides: TGTGCCAGTACTTCAAACCTCGGGACAGGGGGCAGGAATGAGCAGTTCTTC.

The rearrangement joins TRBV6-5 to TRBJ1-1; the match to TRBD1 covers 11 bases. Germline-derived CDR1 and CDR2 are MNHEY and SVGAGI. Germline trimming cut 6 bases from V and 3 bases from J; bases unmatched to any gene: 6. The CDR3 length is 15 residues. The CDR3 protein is CASRRDRGADTEAFF. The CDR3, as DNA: TGTGCCAGCAGGCGGGACAGGGGGGCCGACACTGAAGCTTTCTTT.

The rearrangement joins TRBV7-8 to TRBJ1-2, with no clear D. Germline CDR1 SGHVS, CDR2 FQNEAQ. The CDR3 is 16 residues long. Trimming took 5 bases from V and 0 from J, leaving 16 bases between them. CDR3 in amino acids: CASSPRTDLPNYGYTF. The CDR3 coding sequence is TGTGCCAGCAGCCCTCGTACTGATCTCCCTAACTATGGCTACACCTTC.

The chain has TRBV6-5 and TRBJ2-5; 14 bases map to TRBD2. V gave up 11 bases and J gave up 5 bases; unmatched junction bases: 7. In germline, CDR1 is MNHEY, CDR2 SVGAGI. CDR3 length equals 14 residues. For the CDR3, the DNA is TGTGCCTCGACTAGCGGGGGGGCGTCGGAGACCCAGTACTTC. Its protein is CASTSGGASETQYF.

As DNA, the CDR3 is TGTGCCAGCAGTTACGTCCATAACAATCAAGAGACCCAGTACTTC. Translation gives CASSYVHNNQETQYF. The chain couples TRBV6-5 to TRBJ2-5; D remains ambiguous. The V end was cut by 2 bases, the J end by 2 bases, with 12 bases between. CDR1 is MNHEY, CDR2 SVGAGI, per germline. This CDR3 has 15 amino acids.

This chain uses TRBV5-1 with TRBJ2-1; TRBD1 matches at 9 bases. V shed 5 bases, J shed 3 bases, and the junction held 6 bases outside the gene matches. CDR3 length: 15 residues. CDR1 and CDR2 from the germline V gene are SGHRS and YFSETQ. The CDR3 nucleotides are TGCGCCAGCAGGGCCCGGGACAGGGACTACAATGAGCAGTTCTTC. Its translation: CASRARDRDYNEQFF.

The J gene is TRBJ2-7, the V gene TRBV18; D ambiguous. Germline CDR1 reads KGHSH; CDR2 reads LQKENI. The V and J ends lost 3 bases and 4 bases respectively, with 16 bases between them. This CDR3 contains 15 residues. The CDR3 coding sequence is TGTGCCAGCTCACCCCCGAACACCCCGGGTTACGAGCAGTACTTC. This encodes CASSPPNTPGYEQYF.

The CDR3 loop is CASSPGQGKAKNIQYF. CDR3 bases: TGTGCCAGCAGCCCGGGACAGGGGAAAGCCAAAAACATTCAGTACTTC. The chain combines TRBV3-1 (or the pseudogene TRBV3-2) with TRBJ2-4; 10 bases map to TRBD1. This CDR3 region has 16 residues. The trim removed 4 bases at V and 0 bases at J, leaving 3 bases unmatched. CDR1 and CDR2 (germline): LGHDT, YNNKEL (reference sequence).

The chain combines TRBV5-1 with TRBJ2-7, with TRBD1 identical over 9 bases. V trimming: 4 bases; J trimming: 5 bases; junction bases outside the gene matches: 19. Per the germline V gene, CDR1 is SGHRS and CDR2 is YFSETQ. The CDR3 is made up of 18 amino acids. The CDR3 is CASSANIPGQGFVDEQYF. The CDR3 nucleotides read TGCGCCAGCAGCGCGAATATTCCGGGACAGGGATTTGTAGACGAGCAGTACTTC.

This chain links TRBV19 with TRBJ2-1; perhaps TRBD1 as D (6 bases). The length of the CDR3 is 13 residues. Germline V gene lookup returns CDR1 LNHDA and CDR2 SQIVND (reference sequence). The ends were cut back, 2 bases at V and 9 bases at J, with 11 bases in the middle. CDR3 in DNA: TGTGCCAGTAGTATAACCCAGGGGACTGAGCAGTTCTTC. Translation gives CASSITQGTEQFF.

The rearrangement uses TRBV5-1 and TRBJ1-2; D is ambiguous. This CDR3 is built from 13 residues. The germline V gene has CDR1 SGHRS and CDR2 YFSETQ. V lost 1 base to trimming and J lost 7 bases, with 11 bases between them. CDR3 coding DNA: TGCGCCAGCAGCTTGTTCCGCGAAGTTGGCTACACCTTC. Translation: CASSLFREVGYTF.

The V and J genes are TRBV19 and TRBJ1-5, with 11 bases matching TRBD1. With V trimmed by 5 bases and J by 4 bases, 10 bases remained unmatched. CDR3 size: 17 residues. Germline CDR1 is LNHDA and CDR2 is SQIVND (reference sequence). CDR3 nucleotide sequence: TGTGCCAGTAGTGGCGGAGCCGGGACAGGGGGGAATCAGCCCCAGCATTTT. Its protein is CASSGGAGTGGNQPQHF. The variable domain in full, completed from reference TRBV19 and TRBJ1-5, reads DGGITQSPKYLFRKEGQNVTLSCEQNLNHDAMYWYRQDPGQGLRLIYYSQIVNDFQKGDIAEGYSVSREKKESFPLTVTSAQKNPTAFYLCASSGGAGTGGNQPQHFGDGTRLSIL.

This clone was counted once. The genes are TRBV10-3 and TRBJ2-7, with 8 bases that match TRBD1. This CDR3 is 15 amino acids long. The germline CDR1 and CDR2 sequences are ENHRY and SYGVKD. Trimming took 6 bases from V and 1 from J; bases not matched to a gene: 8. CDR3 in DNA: TGTGCCATCAGGGCGGCGACAGGGGAATCCTACGAGCAGTACTTC. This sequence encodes CAIRAATGESYEQYF.

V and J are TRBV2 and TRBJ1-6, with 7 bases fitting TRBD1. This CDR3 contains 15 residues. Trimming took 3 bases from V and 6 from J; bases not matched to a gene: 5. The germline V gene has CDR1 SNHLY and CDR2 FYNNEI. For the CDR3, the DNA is TGTGCCAGCAGTGACAGGGGGATGATTAATTCACCCCTCCACTTT. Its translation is CASSDRGMINSPLHF.

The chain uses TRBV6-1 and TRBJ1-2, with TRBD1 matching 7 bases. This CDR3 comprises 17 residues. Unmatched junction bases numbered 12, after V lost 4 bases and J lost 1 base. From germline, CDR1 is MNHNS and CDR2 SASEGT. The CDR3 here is CASSALIGTVLNYGYTF. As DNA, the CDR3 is TGTGCCAGCAGTGCGCTTATCGGGACAGTACTTAACTATGGCTACACCTTC.

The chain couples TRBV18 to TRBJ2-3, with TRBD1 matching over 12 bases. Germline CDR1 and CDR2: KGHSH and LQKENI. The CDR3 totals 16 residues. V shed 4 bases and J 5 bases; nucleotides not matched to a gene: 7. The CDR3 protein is CASSHAGTGGLDTQYF. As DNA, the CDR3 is TGTGCCAGCTCACACGCCGGGACAGGGGGCTTAGATACGCAGTATTTT.

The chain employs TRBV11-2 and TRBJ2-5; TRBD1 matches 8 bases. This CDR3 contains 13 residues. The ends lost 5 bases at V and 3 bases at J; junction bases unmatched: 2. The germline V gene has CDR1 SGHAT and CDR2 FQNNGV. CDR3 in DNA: TGTGCCAGCAGCAAGGACAGGGAAGAGACCCAGTACTTC. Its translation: CASSKDREETQYF.

The CDR3 nucleotides are TGTGCCAGCACCGGGACAGGGAGAGGCTACACCTTC. Translating it yields CASTGTGRGYTF. The chain links TRBV6-5 to TRBJ1-2; 9 positions agree with TRBD1. The germline V gene encodes CDR1 MNHEY and CDR2 SVGAGI. Trimming removed 7 bases from V and 8 bases from J; junction bases left unmatched: 5. CDR3 size: 12 residues.